This TCR beta chain was retrieved from a study of vaccination effects on CD4 cells after COVID-19. Background on the study: The median interval between the second dose and post-vaccine sampling was 72 days.

CD4+ T cells specific for antigen were expanded with viral peptide pools by the ViraFEST assay before sequencing. Culture lasted about ten days before CD4+ T cell isolation. Each person got two doses of an mRNA SARS-CoV-2 vaccine, BNT162b2 or mRNA-1273. Both day 3 and day 7 saw half the medium replaced with IL-2 medium. This CDR3 spans 17 amino acids. The V end was cut by 7 bases, the J end by 2 bases, with 23 bases between. The germline V gene encodes CDR1 SGHTS and CDR2 YDEGEE. Overall study findings and caveats: Healthy vaccinees had only 1 of 255 vaccine-induced clones cross-react with common cold coronaviruses.

Concerning this clone itself: As yet, its antigen is unknown.

The protocol was immunoSEQ multiplex PCR, while the TCRdb copy is restricted to in-frame clones and leaves out a portion. The sample contains roughly 70,000 clones, roughly 79% of which appear only once. The chain has TRBV5-8 and TRBJ2-3, with D unresolved. The sequence derives from a human donor who received a COVID-19 vaccine. The specimen was CD4+ T cells from PBMCs cultured with HCoV-OC43 spike peptides, collected after COVID-19 vaccination. As for subset: HCoV-OC43 spike overlapping peptide pool stimulation. The CDR3 protein is CASPIPPAGSDTDTQYF. CDR3 nucleotide sequence: TGTGCCAGCCCAATCCCCCCGGCAGGCAGCGACACAGATACGCAGTATTTT.